One and the same sample provided the 25 T cell receptor beta chains below, sequenced in a study of metastatic and nonmetastatic thyroid tumors. There were no patients who had received any treatment before thyroid surgery. TCRdb re-processed the PCR reads through MiXCR. The sample has about 92,000 clones, 15% seen once. Material: blood. These receptors were taken from a female donor with papillary thyroid cancer or a benign thyroid nodule (not recorded which). Some clones in this sample may be carry-over from other donors' samples.

This clone showed up many times. The CDR3: CASSLEGQPQHF. The CDR3 nucleotides read TGTGCCAGCAGCTTAGAGGGCCAGCCCCAGCATTTT. The rearrangement joins TRBV7-9 to TRBJ1-5; no definite D call. Trimming pared 1 base from V and 7 bases from J, leaving 5 bases between. This CDR3 has 12 residues. CDR1 and CDR2 (germline): SEHNR, FQNEAQ (reference sequence).

A word on this clone: A clone one base away is much larger, so this may be a read error. The chain carries TRBV20-1 and TRBJ1-2; D is unresolved. V lost 0 bases and J lost 4, with 9 bases in between. The V gene's germline CDR1 is DFQATT and CDR2 SNEGSKA (reference sequence). The CDR3 has 13 residues. The CDR3 loop reads CSARDLRLYGYTF. In DNA, the CDR3 is TGCAGTGCTAGAGATCTCAGACTCTATGGCTACACCTTC.

In its sample, this clone was seen many times. The chain has TRBV5-1 and TRBJ2-2; 11 nucleotides align to TRBD1. This CDR3 has 19 residues. The germline V gene has CDR1 SGHRS and CDR2 YFSETQ. V lost 2 bases to trimming and J lost 0 bases; unmatched junction nucleotides: 9. The CDR3: CASSFTGTGGQANTGELFF. The CDR3 DNA reads TGCGCCAGCAGCTTTACCGGGACAGGGGGTCAAGCGAACACCGGGGAGCTGTTTTTT.

This clone was detected ten times or more. The chain links TRBV27 to TRBJ2-5; tentatively, D is TRBD1 or TRBD2 (6 bases each). Germline CDR1 is MNHEY and CDR2 is SMNVEV (reference sequence). The germline V and J ends were trimmed by 6 bases and 1 base, with 12 bases remaining between them. CDR3 length: 14 amino acids. The CDR3 DNA reads TGTGCCAGCAGGCAACGGGGGCCCCAAGAGACCCAGTACTTC. Translated: CASRQRGPQETQYF.

This clone was recorded many times. The chain joins TRBV13 to TRBJ2-7; tentatively, D is TRBD1 (6 bases). CDR1 and CDR2 (germline): PRHDT, FYEKMQ (reference sequence). V was cut by 5 bases and J by 2 bases, with 28 bases left in between. The CDR3 runs 19 residues. The CDR3 is CASSRHTAQGSSAPYEQYF. The CDR3 DNA reads TGTGCCAGCAGCAGACATACAGCGCAGGGGTCGTCTGCCCCCTACGAGCAGTACTTC.

As to this clone: One end of the junction is discordant with germline, which a read error may explain. V usage is TRBV12-3 or TRBV12-4 and J usage is TRBJ2-5; D might be TRBD1 or TRBD2, each matching 5 bases. The CDR3 loop spans 16 amino acids. CDR3 residues: CAISPGTNIPAETQYF. In DNA, the CDR3 is TGTGCCATCAGTCCCGGGACCAACATACCCGCTGAGACCCAGTACTTC.

This clone was recorded at least ten times. The chain employs TRBV19 and TRBJ1-1; unclear D gene. This CDR3 is built from 15 residues. The V and J ends lost 5 bases and 1 base respectively, with 14 bases between them. The germline V gene has CDR1 LNHDA and CDR2 SQIVND (reference sequence). The CDR3 coding sequence is TGTGCCAGTAGTGGAAGTCAGGCCCAGAACACTGAAGCTTTCTTT. It is translated as CASSGSQAQNTEAFF.

This clone has ten or more counts. The V and J genes are TRBV6-2 or TRBV6-3 and TRBJ1-5; D is undetermined. V was trimmed by 1 base and J by 5 bases, leaving 6 bases between them. The CDR3 has 13 amino acids. Germline V gene data show CDR1 as MNHEY and CDR2 as SVGEGT. CDR3 region: CASSYYADQPQHF. The CDR3 bases are TGTGCCAGCAGTTACTATGCAGATCAGCCCCAGCATTTT.

This clone was picked up many times. The CDR3 spells CASSSGALTNEQFF. The CDR3, as DNA: TGCGCCAGCAGCTCGGGGGCCCTTACCAATGAGCAGTTCTTC. The gene calls are TRBV5-1 and TRBJ2-1; perhaps D is TRBD1 or TRBD2 (6 bases each). Germline V lookup: CDR1 SGHRS, CDR2 YFSETQ. Between the trimmed V and J ends, which lost 3 bases and 6 bases, there was a span of 13 bases. The CDR3 runs to 14 residues. Filled out from reference TRBV5-1 and TRBJ2-1, the complete variable domain reads KAGVTQTPRYLIKTRGQQVTLSCSPISGHRSVSWYQQTPGQGLQFLFEYFSETQRNKGNFPGRFSGRQFSNSRSEMNVSTLELGDSALYLCASSSGALTNEQFFGPGTRLTVL.

As regards this clone: A junction end diverges from the germline sequence, so it may reflect a read error. The V and J genes are TRBV6-1 and TRBJ2-7, with D tentatively TRBD1 (6 bases). From germline, CDR1 is MNHNS and CDR2 SASEGT. The CDR3 loop spans 15 amino acids. The CDR3 sequence: CASSEYRTATYDQYF. The CDR3, as DNA: TGTGCCAGCAGTGAGTATAGGACAGCAACCTACGATCAGTACTTT.

Note on this clone: One junction end does not reproduce the germline sequence, and a read error may be involved. The same CDR3 also results from other DNA sequences found in this sample. This chain links TRBV5-1 with TRBJ2-5, with 9 nucleotides matching TRBD1. Germline CDR1 is SGHRS and CDR2 is YFSETQ. The CDR3 contains 15 residues. The CDR3 protein is CASSLGGQGQETQYF. The CDR3 DNA reads TGCGCCAGTAGCTTGGGGGGACAGGGACAAGAGACCCAGTACTTC.

There are many counts of this clone. In DNA, the CDR3 is TGTGCCAGCAGTGAACCGTCGGGCCGCACAGATACGCAGTATTTT. Protein: CASSEPSGRTDTQYF. V is TRBV25-1 and J is TRBJ2-3, with no clear D. Trimming stripped 2 bases from V and 1 base from J, with 10 bases between. The CDR3 is made up of 15 amino acids. CDR1 is MGHDK and CDR2 is SYGVNS in the germline V gene. Together with reference TRBV25-1 and TRBJ2-3, the CDR3 gives the full variable domain: EADIYQTPRYLVIGTGKKITLECSQTMGHDKMYWYQQDPGMELHLIHYSYGVNSTEKGDLSSESTVSRIRTEHFPLTLESARPSHTSQYLCASSEPSGRTDTQYFGPGTRLTVL.

This clone was detected many times. The chain recombines TRBV20-1 with TRBJ2-7, with TRBD2 identical over 13 bases. Germline V gene data show CDR1 as DFQATT and CDR2 as SNEGSKA (reference sequence). This CDR3 spans 14 amino acids. The V gene end was trimmed by 5 bases and the J gene end by 1 base; junction bases not matched to a gene: 2. CDR3 in DNA: TGCAGTGCTGGACTAGCGGGGGTTTCCTACGAGCAGTACTTC. Amino acids: CSAGLAGVSYEQYF.

This chain joins TRBV5-1 and TRBJ1-1; 7 nucleotides line up with TRBD1. The length of the CDR3 is 16 residues. Germline V CDR1 and CDR2: SGHRS, YFSETQ. Trimming took 0 bases from V and 8 from J; bases not matched to a gene: 13. The CDR3 DNA reads TGCGCCAGCAGCTTGGGTGGGACAGCCGGAGTTTGGGAAGCTTTCTTT. Amino acid sequence: CASSLGGTAGVWEAFF.

The table lists this clone with a count of one. At one boundary the junction diverges from the germline segment, which might be a read error. CDR3 sequence: CAWNRGPSGSSLHF. CDR3 DNA: TGTGCCTGGAATCGTGGCCCGTCCGGTTCATCCCTCCACTTT. V is TRBV30 and J is TRBJ1-6; D gene uncertain. CDR3 length: 14 amino acids. Looked up from germline, CDR1 is GTSNPN and CDR2 is SVGIG (reference sequence). The full variable domain, its missing parts supplied by reference TRBV30 and TRBJ1-6, is SQTIHQWPATLVQPVGSPLSLECTVEGTSNPNLYWYRQAAGRGLQLLFYSVGIGQISSEVPQNLSASRPQDRQFILSSKKLLLSDSGFYLCAWNRGPSGSSLHFGNGTRLTVT.

This clone was picked up many times. The V call is TRBV30, the J call TRBJ2-7; D perhaps matches TRBD1 (6 bases). The CDR3 spans 13 residues. Germline V gene lookup returns CDR1 GTSNPN and CDR2 SVGIG (reference sequence). With 0 bases removed from V and 3 bases from J, the gap between germline ends came to 9 bases. CDR3 bases: TGTGCCTGGAGTGTAACAGGGAACTACGAGCAGTACTTC. This translates into CAWSVTGNYEQYF.

This clone was found many times. This chain uses TRBV29-1 with TRBJ1-2, with TRBD1 matching over 10 bases. Germline values: CDR1 SQVTM, CDR2 ANQGSEA. The CDR3 spans 12 residues. Trimming cost V 3 bases and J 8 bases; bases outside gene matches: 3. CDR3: CSVEGQGFGYTF. DNA of the CDR3: TGCAGCGTTGAGGGACAGGGGTTCGGCTACACCTTC.

In its sample, this clone was seen many times. V usage is TRBV6-6 and J usage is TRBJ2-2, with D maybe TRBD1 (6 bases). This CDR3 has 15 amino acids. V dropped 0 bases and J dropped 5 bases, with 10 bases sitting between them. From germline, CDR1 is MNHNY and CDR2 SVGAGI (reference sequence). CDR3 residues: CASSYSGGRTGELFF. The DNA for the CDR3 is TGTGCCAGCAGTTACTCTGGGGGCAGGACCGGGGAGCTGTTTTTT.

This clone was seen ten or more times. This CDR3 is CSVLWETQYF. CDR3 coding DNA: TGCAGCGTCTTATGGGAGACCCAGTACTTC. The chain joins TRBV29-1 to TRBJ2-5; D gene ambiguous. V was trimmed by 6 bases and J by 5 bases, leaving 7 bases between them. This CDR3 region has 10 residues. From germline, CDR1 is SQVTM and CDR2 ANQGSEA.

This clone was observed a few times. Likely a read error: the CDR3 ends without its conserved phenylalanine or tryptophan. This chain links TRBV29-1 with TRBJ2-1; TRBD1 or TRBD2 may be the D gene (5 bases each). The CDR3 loop spans 13 amino acids. The V end was cut by 7 bases, the J end by 10 bases, with 20 bases between. CDR1 is SQVTM, CDR2 ANQGSEA, per germline. The CDR3 is CSGGPAGWGEQFL. DNA of the CDR3: TGCAGCGGAGGACCGGCAGGCTGGGGGGAGCAGTTCTTA.

Ten or more counts support this clone. This chain uses TRBV5-1 with TRBJ1-4; maybe TRBD1 (6 bases). The V end was cut by 4 bases, the J end by 7 bases, with 17 bases between. Germline loops: CDR1 SGHRS, CDR2 YFSETQ. The CDR3 has 15 amino acids. This CDR3 reads CASSRARDISEKLFF. In nucleotides, the CDR3 is TGCGCCAGCAGCCGGGCCAGGGACATCTCTGAAAAACTGTTTTTT.

As to this clone: Being one base from a much bigger clone, this may be a read error. The CDR3 DNA is TGCAGTGCTACAAGACTAGCGGGGTTAGGAGAGACCCAGTACTTC. Translated: CSATRLAGLGETQYF. The gene calls are TRBV20-1 and TRBJ2-5, with 11 bases identical to TRBD2. Germline V CDR1 and CDR2: DFQATT, SNEGSKA (reference sequence). The CDR3 length is 15 residues. V shed 4 bases and J 4 bases; nucleotides not matched to a gene: 8.

This clone was found many times. The CDR3 loop reads CASNTLRGKGGNTIYF. In DNA, the CDR3 is TGTGCCAGCAACACTCTCCGGGGGAAGGGTGGAAACACCATATATTTT. The gene calls are TRBV6-2 or TRBV6-3 and TRBJ1-3, with a possible D match to TRBD1 (5 bases). The CDR3 runs 16 residues. Trimming pared 7 bases from V and 3 bases from J, leaving 19 bases between. Germline V gene lookup returns CDR1 MNHEY and CDR2 SVGEGT.

This clone has ten or more counts. Distinct nucleotide sequences in the sample also encode this CDR3. CDR3 bases: TGTGCCGGTTACCGCAGGGGACCTAACTATGGCTACACCTTC. Translating gives CAGYRRGPNYGYTF. V is TRBV19 and J is TRBJ1-2; possibly TRBD1 for D (6 bases). Trimming left V 11 bases short and J 0 bases short, with 16 bases between. Per germline, CDR1 LNHDA and CDR2 SQIVND (reference sequence). There are 14 residues in the CDR3.

For this clone: This may be a read error: a much more frequent sequence differs by one nucleotide. The chain carries TRBV3-1 and TRBJ2-3; 11 bases align to TRBD1. This CDR3 is built from 16 residues. Germline CDR1 reads LGHDT; CDR2 reads YNNKEL (reference sequence). The CDR3 DNA reads as TGTTCCAGCAGCCAAGGGACAGGGGGAGGGGGAGATACGCAGTATTTT. Translation: CSSSQGTGGGGDTQYF.